These T cell receptor beta chains were read from a single sample in a study of blood T cells in healthy people across ages. TCRdb analysed the 5' RACE reads with MiXCR anew, one entry per CDR3 protein. Of 800,000 to 950,000 distinct CDR3 sequences in the sample, 48% were seen once. Material: blood. The receptors were gathered from a man aged 25-40 years in good health. The CDR3 runs from the conserved cysteine through the conserved F or W. Each record gives: CDR3 length, V gene, CDR3 protein.

>13|TRBV5-1
CASSATRTGELFF
>13|TRBV20-1
CSARALGSYEQYF
>13|TRBV2
CASSDSLQETQYF
>15|TRBV2
CARKQGTVGNTEAFF
>16|TRBV28
CTSRDGDFGSYNEQFF
>17|TRBV25-1
CASSELCTSGGQETQYF
>13|TRBV2
CASLPDGHSPLHF
>15|TRBV9
CASSAHGQGEYEQYF
>13|TRBV9
CASSEDTLGGYTF
>15|TRBV6-5
CASSYSGVTSYEQYF
>20|TRBV6-5
CASSYPLPGGLSLYSNEQFF
>14|TRBV11-1
CASSLRGWAHEQYF
>11|TRBV12-3/TRBV12-4
CASSWEREQYF
>16|TRBV9
CASSVGVGGAADTQYF
>13|TRBV20-1
CSASDKGPGELFF
>16|TRBV7-2
CASSLEGTGSSYGYTF
>16|TRBV4-1
CASSPEGQMNTGELFF
>12|TRBV5-1
CASSFTTDTLYF
>15|TRBV29-1
CSASLRTGSPYEQYF
>10|TRBV12-5
CASGLSEQYF
>14|TRBV7-3
CASSLGPLAGEQFF
>15|TRBV10-3
CAINNVTGNSYEQYF
>14|TRBV25-1
CASSDPRDGETQYF
>14|TRBV20-1
CSARGLAGSDEQFF
>14|TRBV25-1
CASRQGGLATEAFF
>12|TRBV24-1
CATRRGTDTQYF
>12|TRBV27
CASSSNWGQEFF
>15|TRBV6-1
CASSSDRSIDSKLFF
>12|TRBV27
CASSLIAGEQFF
>14|TRBV2
CASRATGARETQYF
>15|TRBV7-6
CASSLESGVREKLFF
>14|TRBV7-9
CASSFASGQETQYF
>14|TRBV20-1
CSARVQADNQPQHF
>14|TRBV20-1
CSLSRDRGYNEQFF
>13|TRBV12-3/TRBV12-4
CASSFGGGYGYTF
>14|TRBV20-1
CSARDGTGENIQYF
>13|TRBV12-3/TRBV12-4
CAGSLLTGDTQYF
>15|TRBV11-3
CASSLEGSSYNEQFF
>15|TRBV4-1
CASSQDFSVGTAQYF
>15|TRBV16
CASSQSFSGANIQYF
>17|TRBV28
CASRQRLAGALRNEQFF
>14|TRBV5-1
CASSSPTGDYGYTF